Below, 32 T cell receptor beta chains from the same sample are listed, as sequenced in a study of T cell repertoires in ileal Crohn's disease. Sequenced by immunoSEQ multiplex PCR; TCRdb stores in-frame clones only, minus some. The table has more than 3,500 clones, just under 85% seen once. Sample: ileal tissue. These receptors were obtained from an adult with Crohn's disease.

The J gene is TRBJ1-5, the V gene TRBV9, with a tentative D call TRBD1 (6 bases). CDR1 SGDLS and CDR2 YYNGEE come from the germline V gene. Deletions cut 4 bases from V and 3 bases from J, with 14 bases between. The CDR3 sequence is 15 residues long. The chain's CDR3 is CASSPEGDNNQPQHF. CDR3 bases: TGTGCCAGCAGCCCCGAGGGGGACAACAATCAGCCCCAGCATTTT.

This rearrangement joins TRBV27 to TRBJ2-1; 8 positions match TRBD2. The junction had 8 bases not matched to a gene; V was cut back by 6 bases and J by 4 bases. CDR3 size: 15 residues. Per germline, CDR1 MNHEY and CDR2 SMNVEV (reference sequence). CDR3 loop: CASRPGSSGYNEQFF. In DNA, the CDR3 is TGTGCCAGCAGACCGGGGTCTAGCGGGTACAATGAGCAGTTCTTC.

V is TRBV7-8 and J is TRBJ1-1; 7 bases match TRBD1. The CDR3 is 13 amino acids. CDR1 and CDR2 (germline): SGHVS, FQNEAQ. V lost 5 bases and J lost 2; bases outside the gene matches: 2. The CDR3 DNA sequence: TGTGCCAGCAGCCGGGACAGAAACACTGAAGCTTTCTTT. Translated, it gives CASSRDRNTEAFF.

This chain uses TRBV18 with TRBJ2-7, with 7 nucleotides matching TRBD1. Trimming removed 3 bases from V and 3 bases from J; junction bases left unmatched: 17. CDR3 length: 18 amino acids. Germline loops: CDR1 KGHSH, CDR2 LQKENI. The CDR3 DNA follows: TGTGCCAGCTCACCGGTCCAGGTCCAGGGACAGAGGTTCTACGAGCAGTACTTC. Encoded protein: CASSPVQVQGQRFYEQYF.

V gene TRBV5-1 combines with J gene TRBJ1-1, with no clear D. Germline CDR1 is SGHRS and CDR2 is YFSETQ. V was shortened by 0 bases and J by 11 bases, with 14 bases between the two germline ends. The CDR3 has 13 residues. CDR3 protein: CASSLASGRGAFF. The CDR3 DNA reads as TGCGCCAGCAGCTTGGCGTCTGGCCGAGGGGCTTTCTTT.

The rearrangement uses TRBV28 and TRBJ1-2, with D unresolved. Germline V CDR1 and CDR2: MDHEN, SYDVKM. The ends were cut back, 2 bases at V and 3 bases at J, with 4 bases in the middle. The CDR3 runs to 12 residues. In DNA, the CDR3 is TGTGCCAGCAGTTTACAGGACTATGGCTACACCTTC. Its protein product is CASSLQDYGYTF.

This rearrangement joins TRBV5-4 to TRBJ2-5; tentatively, D is TRBD1 (6 bases). Trimming cost V 7 bases and J 2 bases, with 6 bases left between them. This CDR3 is 11 amino acids long. Looked up from germline, CDR1 is SGHNT and CDR2 is YYREEE (reference sequence). The CDR3 region has the DNA TGTGCCAGCGGGACACAAGAGACCCAGTACTTC. It codes for CASGTQETQYF.

The V and J genes are TRBV21-1 and TRBJ1-1; the table assigns TRBD1, which was not confirmed against the DNA. TRBV21-1 is noted as a pseudogene. The CDR3 is 14 residues long. The CDR3 region is CASSKALGTTEAFF. In DNA form, the CDR3 reads TGTGCCAGCAGCAAAGCGCTGGGCACCACTGAAGCTTTCTTT.

The V gene is TRBV2, the J gene TRBJ1-1, with D unresolved. The CDR3 extends over 13 amino acids. Trimming pared 8 bases from V and 0 bases from J, leaving 10 bases between. The germline V gene encodes CDR1 SNHLY and CDR2 FYNNEI. CDR3 loop: CASGQEMNTEAFF. In nucleotides, the CDR3 is TGTGCCAGCGGCCAGGAAATGAACACTGAAGCTTTCTTT.

V and J are TRBV18 and TRBJ1-5; 9 positions agree with TRBD1. The CDR3 loop spans 13 amino acids. Germline CDR1 is KGHSH and CDR2 is LQKENI. After removal of 4 bases from V and 8 bases from J, the junction contained 3 bases not matched to a gene. Written as DNA, the CDR3 is TGTGCCAGCTCACAGGACAGGGGAGAGCCCCAGCATTTT. It codes for CASSQDRGEPQHF.

V gene TRBV5-4 combines with J gene TRBJ1-1, with D possibly TRBD1 on 5 matching bases. The V gene lost 0 bases and the J gene lost 4 bases, with 10 bases spanning the gap. The CDR3 covers 14 residues. Germline values: CDR1 SGHNT, CDR2 YYREEE (reference sequence). The CDR3 bases are TGTGCCAGCAGCTTGGATAGGGGTGGCACTGAAGCTTTCTTT. Its translation: CASSLDRGGTEAFF.

The sample holds one count of this clone. A junction end diverges from the germline sequence, so it may reflect a read error. V usage is TRBV7-7 and J usage is TRBJ2-5; maybe TRBD2 (6 bases). Germline lookup yields CDR1 SSHAT and CDR2 FNYEAQ (reference sequence). This CDR3 comprises 15 residues. CDR3 protein: CASSLAGIRGETQYF. In DNA form, the CDR3 reads TGTGCTAGCAGCTTAGCTGGGATACGGGGGGAGACCCAGTACTTC.

This clone was counted a few times. This rearrangement joins TRBV27 to TRBJ2-6; D call uncertain. V gave up 7 bases and J gave up 0 bases, with 7 bases separating them. This CDR3 has 14 residues. In germline, CDR1 is MNHEY, CDR2 SMNVEV (reference sequence). CDR3 amino acids: CASTPLSGANVLTF. The CDR3 bases are TGTGCCAGCACCCCTCTCTCTGGGGCCAACGTCCTGACTTTC.

V and J are TRBV5-1 and TRBJ2-7; the match to TRBD1 covers 8 bases. V shed 4 bases, J shed 5 bases, and the junction held 11 bases outside the gene matches. Germline CDR1 and CDR2: SGHRS and YFSETQ. CDR3 length: 15 amino acids. CDR3 sequence reads: CASSIEDRVLNEQYF. The DNA for the CDR3 is TGCGCCAGCAGCATAGAGGACAGGGTATTGAACGAGCAGTACTTC.

The chain couples TRBV10-3 to TRBJ2-5, with D perhaps matching TRBD2 (6 bases). V shed 3 bases and J shed 5 bases, with 13 bases lying between them. Germline values: CDR1 ENHRY, CDR2 SYGVKD. The CDR3 is 14 amino acids. CDR3 coding DNA: TGTGCCATCAGTGAACGGGAGCTTAGGGAGACCCAGTACTTC. This encodes CAISERELRETQYF.

This clone turned up a few times. V usage is TRBV5-1 and J usage is TRBJ2-7, with 7 bases identical to TRBD1. The CDR3 runs to 14 residues. Germline V gene data show CDR1 as SGHRS and CDR2 as YFSETQ. J lost 4 bases, V lost 2 bases, and 6 bases had no gene match. The CDR3 is CASSLNTGVYEQYF. Here the CDR3 DNA reads TGCGCCAGCAGCTTAAATACAGGGGTGTACGAGCAGTACTTC.

The rearrangement joins TRBV6-1 to TRBJ2-5, with 12 bases fitting TRBD2. V shed 6 bases and J 3 bases; nucleotides not matched to a gene: 8. The CDR3 is 16 residues long. CDR1 and CDR2 (germline): MNHNS, SASEGT. The DNA for the CDR3 is TGTGCCAGCAGGGAATGGCGGACTAGCGGGAAAGAGACCCAGTACTTC. Its translation is CASREWRTSGKETQYF.

This chain links TRBV30 with TRBJ1-3, with 8 bases fitting TRBD1. This CDR3 is built from 14 residues. With 5 bases clipped from V and 4 bases from J, the junction kept 7 bases outside the gene matches. Per germline, CDR1 GTSNPN and CDR2 SVGIG (reference sequence). The CDR3 spells CAWGPDRGGNTIYF. CDR3 nucleotides: TGTGCCTGGGGCCCCGACAGGGGAGGAAACACCATATATTTT.

This rearrangement joins TRBV14 to TRBJ1-6, with D tentatively TRBD1 (5 bases). Germline CDR1 is SGHDN and CDR2 is FVKESK. This CDR3 is built from 13 residues. The germline V and J ends were trimmed by 4 bases and 7 bases, with 8 bases remaining between them. CDR3 residues: CASSRRGNSPLHF. Written as DNA, the CDR3 is TGTGCCAGCAGCCGAAGGGGCAATTCACCCCTCCACTTT.

This clone was picked up one time. This rearrangement joins TRBV5-1 to TRBJ2-7; 9 bases align to TRBD1. Germline V gives CDR1 SGHRS, CDR2 YFSETQ. This CDR3 spans 15 amino acids. The V segment lost 4 bases and the J segment 0 bases; nucleotides outside the gene matches: 5. CDR3: CASSVTGGSSYEQYF. The CDR3 nucleotides are TGCGCCAGCAGCGTGACAGGGGGGAGCTCCTACGAGCAGTACTTC.

The chain joins TRBV5-1 to TRBJ1-2, with no clear D. The CDR3 consists of 13 residues. CDR1 SGHRS and CDR2 YFSETQ come from the germline V gene. V was trimmed by 0 bases and J by 8 bases, leaving 11 bases between them. CDR3 sequence: CASSLEPGRGYTF. The CDR3 DNA reads TGCGCCAGCAGCTTGGAACCCGGGAGGGGCTACACCTTC.

V gene TRBV19 combines with J gene TRBJ2-5; D is uncertain. V was cut by 7 bases and J by 1 base, with 13 bases left in between. Per germline, CDR1 LNHDA and CDR2 SQIVND (reference sequence). CDR3 length: 14 residues. CDR3 sequence (DNA): TGTGCCAGTACCATGGGCAGGTTCCAAGAGACCCAGTACTTC. Translation gives CASTMGRFQETQYF. Full variable domain (remainder filled in from reference TRBV19 and TRBJ2-5): DGGITQSPKYLFRKEGQNVTLSCEQNLNHDAMYWYRQDPGQGLRLIYYSQIVNDFQKGDIAEGYSVSREKKESFPLTVTSAQKNPTAFYLCASTMGRFQETQYFGPGTRLLVL.

The genes are TRBV28 and TRBJ2-3; a possible D gene is TRBD2 (5 bases). Germline V gene lookup returns CDR1 MDHEN and CDR2 SYDVKM. There are 13 residues in the CDR3. Trimming took off 3 bases at V and 4 bases at J, with 8 bases between the two ends. The CDR3 reads CASSFLAPDTQYF. The CDR3 bases are TGTGCCAGCAGTTTTCTAGCTCCAGATACGCAGTATTTT.

The chain couples TRBV13 to TRBJ2-7, with 9 bases that match TRBD2. The germline V gene has CDR1 PRHDT and CDR2 FYEKMQ (reference sequence). V dropped 1 base and J dropped 7; count of bases not matched to a gene: 8. The CDR3 is 15 amino acids. The CDR3 is CASSLDGGRAREQYF. The CDR3 DNA reads as TGTGCCAGCAGCTTAGACGGCGGGAGGGCAAGGGAGCAGTACTTC. Based on the CDR3 plus reference TRBV13 and TRBJ2-7, the full variable domain is AAGVIQSPRHLIKEKRETATLKCYPIPRHDTVYWYQQGPGQDPQFLISFYEKMQSDKGSIPDRFSAQQFSDYHSELNMSSLELGDSALYFCASSLDGGRAREQYFGPGTRLTVT.

The V and J genes are TRBV6-1 and TRBJ2-6; TRBD1 aligns across 7 bases. V shed 1 base, J shed 0 bases, and the junction held 6 bases outside the gene matches. From germline, CDR1 is MNHNS and CDR2 SASEGT. This CDR3 has 18 residues. CDR3 protein: CASSEEGQFHSGANVLTF. The DNA of the CDR3 is TGTGCCAGCAGTGAAGAGGGACAGTTTCACTCTGGGGCCAACGTCCTGACTTTC.

The chain joins TRBV5-1 to TRBJ2-7; 7 bases fit TRBD1. The V gene end was trimmed by 2 bases and the J gene end by 0 bases; junction bases not matched to a gene: 2. The length of the CDR3 is 14 residues. The germline gives CDR1 SGHRS, CDR2 YFSETQ. As DNA, the CDR3 is TGCGCCAGCAGCTTCGGGGACAGCTCCTACGAGCAGTACTTC. This codes for CASSFGDSSYEQYF.

The rearrangement joins TRBV28 to TRBJ1-4; TRBD1 matches 10 bases. Per the germline V gene, CDR1 is MDHEN and CDR2 is SYDVKM. The CDR3 covers 13 residues. Trimming removed 6 bases from V and 5 bases from J; junction bases left unmatched: 0. The DNA for the CDR3 is TGTGCCAGCAGGGACAGGGGGAATGAAAAACTGTTTTTT. This encodes CASRDRGNEKLFF.

This clone has only one observation. J is TRBJ2-5 and V is TRBV5-1, with 7 bases aligning to TRBD1. CDR3 length equals 15 residues. The germline gives CDR1 SGHRS, CDR2 YFSETQ. J gave up 2 bases and V 4 bases, and 8 bases lay outside the gene matches. The CDR3 DNA is TGCGCCAGCAGCCCCGACAGGGATGTACAAGAGACCCAGTACTTC. It encodes CASSPDRDVQETQYF.

The gene calls are TRBV30 and TRBJ1-2; a possible D gene is TRBD1 (6 bases). The germline gives CDR1 GTSNPN, CDR2 SVGIG (reference sequence). The CDR3 runs 13 residues. V lost 6 bases, J lost 4 bases, and 15 bases lay in between. This CDR3 reads CACGGARGYGYTF. The CDR3 nucleotides are TGTGCCTGCGGGGGGGCTAGGGGCTATGGCTACACCTTC.

This chain joins TRBV23-1 and TRBJ1-2; D might be TRBD1 (6 bases). TRBV23-1 counts as an open reading frame of uncertain function. V was shortened by 4 bases and J by 2 bases, with 11 bases between the two germline ends. This CDR3 has 14 amino acids. The CDR3 region is CASSPRGGNYGYTF. In DNA, the CDR3 is TGCGCCAGCAGTCCCCGAGGGGGAAACTATGGCTACACCTTC.

The V call is TRBV5-4, the J call TRBJ2-5; the D is unclear. The end of the DNA aligns better with TRBJ2-7, so the J call may be wrong. This CDR3 has 13 residues. Germline CDR1 SGHNT, CDR2 YYREEE (reference sequence). The CDR3 DNA follows: TGTGCCAGCAGCTTAAAAACTACCTACGAGCAGTACTTC. This gives the protein CASSLKTTYEQYF.

This clone is labeled as hyperexpanded. The chain links TRBV21-1 to TRBJ1-3; the table calls TRBD1, which could not be checked here. TRBV21-1 is recorded as a pseudogene. The CDR3 contains 18 residues. Written as DNA, the CDR3 is TGTGCCAGCAGCAAAGCATGGTACAGGGGGCTGACTGGAAACACCATATATTTT. Protein product: CASSKAWYRGLTGNTIYF.